Shown below are 27 T cell receptor beta chains from a single sample sequenced in a study of cytomegalovirus exposure and HLA in healthy donors. With 60 Vbeta and 13 Jbeta primers, the PCR was carried out. This table comes from immunoSEQ multiplex PCR, and its TCRdb copy is limited to in-frame clones, with some not included. The repertoire holds 90,000 to 150,000 clones, with about three quarters as singletons. Sequencing was carried out using PBMCs. Receptors were obtained from a woman younger than 45 in good health and CMV-seropositive.

The gene calls are TRBV2 and TRBJ1-2; maybe TRBD1 (5 bases). Looked up from germline, CDR1 is SNHLY and CDR2 is FYNNEI. V was pared by 1 base and J by 4 bases, with 13 bases between. The CDR3 has 15 amino acids. CDR3 coding DNA: TGTGCCAGCAGTGAAGAAAGGATGGGGGGCTATGGCTACACCTTC. Translated: CASSEERMGGYGYTF.

There are a few counts of this clone. The CDR3 DNA reads as TGTGCCAGTAGTATAGATAATTTCCACCCAGGGAAGAACACTGAAGCTTTCTTT. This codes for CASSIDNFHPGKNTEAFF. V usage is TRBV19 and J usage is TRBJ1-1; possible D gene TRBD1, 5 bases. This CDR3 has 18 residues. V was shortened by 0 bases and J by 1 base, with 18 bases between the two germline ends. The germline gives CDR1 LNHDA, CDR2 SQIVND (reference sequence).

The chain recombines TRBV19 with TRBJ2-2, with unresolved D. The CDR3 contains 13 residues. Trimming left V 6 bases short and J 6 bases short, with 11 bases between. Germline V gene sequence: CDR1 LNHDA, CDR2 SQIVND (reference sequence). The CDR3, as DNA: TGTGCCAGTAGCGCGCCTGGTCCCGGGGAGCTGTTTTTT. Amino acids: CASSAPGPGELFF.

This chain joins TRBV27 and TRBJ2-1; 11 nucleotides align to TRBD1. CDR3 length: 15 amino acids. J lost 9 bases, V lost 1 base, and 5 bases had no gene match. From germline, CDR1 is MNHEY and CDR2 SMNVEV (reference sequence). The CDR3 loop is CASSLWTGGAGEQFF. The DNA for the CDR3 is TGTGCCAGCAGTTTATGGACAGGGGGCGCGGGTGAGCAGTTCTTC.

A few counts support this clone. The CDR3: CASDPGYPISEAFF. CDR3 nucleotide sequence: TGTGCCAGTGACCCGGGATACCCCATTTCTGAAGCTTTCTTT. V usage is TRBV19 and J usage is TRBJ1-1; no firm D call. V was shortened by 8 bases and J by 6 bases, with 19 bases between the two germline ends. This CDR3 is 14 amino acids long. Germline lookup yields CDR1 LNHDA and CDR2 SQIVND (reference sequence).

This chain links TRBV6-1 with TRBJ1-5; perhaps TRBD1 as D (6 bases). Trimming cost V 4 bases and J 2 bases, with 9 bases left between them. This CDR3 has 14 amino acids. Germline V gives CDR1 MNHNS, CDR2 SASEGT. CDR3 protein: CASSGRTGNQPQHF. The CDR3 DNA follows: TGTGCCAGCAGTGGGAGGACAGGCAATCAGCCCCAGCATTTT.

CDR3 bases: TGTGCCAGCACCCAACTCGGACAGGGCCGGGAGACCCAGTACTTC. Protein sequence: CASTQLGQGRETQYF. This rearrangement joins TRBV6-5 to TRBJ2-5; 8 nucleotides line up with TRBD1. Germline CDR1 is MNHEY and CDR2 is SVGAGI. The CDR3 runs to 15 residues. V trimming: 7 bases; J trimming: 5 bases; junction bases outside the gene matches: 12.

This chain connects TRBV19 to TRBJ1-2, with 10 positions matching TRBD1. Trimming removed 4 bases from V and 6 bases from J; junction bases left unmatched: 8. Looked up from germline, CDR1 is LNHDA and CDR2 is SQIVND (reference sequence). The CDR3 contains 15 residues. This chain's CDR3 is CASSTKTGGAHGYTF. The DNA of the CDR3 is TGTGCCAGTAGTACGAAGACAGGGGGCGCCCATGGCTACACCTTC.

The V and J genes are TRBV11-2 and TRBJ1-6; the match to TRBD1 covers 9 bases. The CDR3 loop spans 18 amino acids. CDR1 and CDR2 (germline): SGHAT, FQNNGV. V trimming: 0 bases; J trimming: 2 bases; junction bases outside the gene matches: 5. CDR3 loop: CASSLDVGTGPYNSPLHF. The CDR3 nucleotides read TGTGCCAGCAGCTTAGATGTCGGGACAGGGCCCTATAATTCACCCCTCCACTTT.

This clone was detected once. The chain employs TRBV6-5 and TRBJ2-3; D may be TRBD1 (5 bases). Deletions cut 5 bases from V and 0 bases from J, with 12 bases between. Germline loops: CDR1 MNHEY, CDR2 SVGAGI. There are 15 residues in the CDR3. The CDR3 protein is CASSPRQTSTDTQYF. CDR3 nucleotides: TGTGCCAGCAGTCCACGACAGACTAGCACAGATACGCAGTATTTT.

This clone was counted only a few times. The V gene is TRBV11-2, the J gene TRBJ2-5, with a possible D match to TRBD2 (6 bases). This CDR3 has 16 residues. From germline, CDR1 is SGHAT and CDR2 FQNNGV. V lost 2 bases to trimming and J lost 1 base, with 14 bases between them. The CDR3 loop reads CASSLLPGVIQETQYF. The CDR3 nucleotides read TGTGCCAGCAGCTTACTGCCGGGGGTGATCCAAGAGACCCAGTACTTC.

V gene TRBV2 combines with J gene TRBJ2-2; the D gene is possibly TRBD1 (6 bases). The CDR3 covers 14 residues. Germline-derived CDR1 and CDR2 are SNHLY and FYNNEI. Trimming stripped 8 bases from V and 1 base from J, with 11 bases between. CDR3 protein: CASSLQGNTGELFF. CDR3 coding DNA: TGTGCCAGCTCCTTACAGGGGAACACCGGGGAGCTGTTTTTT.

The CDR3 coding sequence is TGCGCCAGCAGCCAAGAGAAGGACAGGGCGGGAGAAAAACTGTTTTTT. Its protein is CASSQEKDRAGEKLFF. This chain connects TRBV4-3 to TRBJ1-4, with 8 bases fitting TRBD1. The CDR3 is made up of 16 amino acids. The J segment lost 8 bases and the V segment lost 0 bases, leaving 8 bases of the junction unmatched. Looked up from germline, CDR1 is LGHNA and CDR2 is YSLEER.

CDR3 loop: CASSQGQGNEKLFF. The DNA for the CDR3 is TGCGCCAGCAGCCAAGGACAGGGTAATGAAAAACTGTTTTTT. The J gene is TRBJ1-4, the V gene TRBV5-1, with 8 bases identical to TRBD1. CDR1 and CDR2 from the germline V gene are SGHRS and YFSETQ. V dropped 4 bases and J dropped 4; count of bases not matched to a gene: 3. The CDR3 totals 14 residues.

The chain is built from TRBV29-1 and TRBJ1-2; 9 bases are shared with TRBD1. V was clipped by 6 bases and J by 7 bases; unmatched bases: 21. Germline CDR1 and CDR2: SQVTM and ANQGSEA. The CDR3 covers 17 residues. The CDR3 reads CSVQGDTNRGRWGGYTF. The CDR3 DNA is TGCAGCGTACAGGGGGATACTAACAGGGGGCGCTGGGGTGGCTACACCTTC.

The gene calls are TRBV28 and TRBJ1-2, with a tentative D call TRBD1 (5 bases). CDR3 size: 14 residues. Looked up from germline, CDR1 is MDHEN and CDR2 is SYDVKM. Trimming removed 2 bases from V and 3 bases from J, with 10 bases in between. CDR3 bases: TGTGCCAGCAGTTTACCGGGGGTTGACTATGGCTACACCTTC. Protein: CASSLPGVDYGYTF.

This sequence joins TRBV19 and TRBJ2-1; a possible D gene is TRBD2 (5 bases). Per germline, CDR1 LNHDA and CDR2 SQIVND (reference sequence). V lost 4 bases and J 0 bases, leaving 13 bases between the germline ends. This CDR3 is built from 16 residues. The chain's CDR3 is CASSTDFSSSYNEQFF. The CDR3 DNA reads as TGTGCCAGTAGTACGGACTTCTCAAGCTCCTACAATGAGCAGTTCTTC.

This chain joins TRBV11-2 and TRBJ2-2, with D possibly TRBD2 on 6 matching bases. Germline loops: CDR1 SGHAT, CDR2 FQNNGV. The V gene lost 3 bases and the J gene lost 4 bases, with 9 bases spanning the gap. The CDR3 has 14 residues. This CDR3 reads CASSLERVTGELFF. The CDR3 DNA reads TGTGCCAGCAGCTTGGAGCGGGTCACCGGGGAGCTGTTTTTT.

The CDR3 loop is CASSQDDPAGEDTQYF. The DNA for the CDR3 is TGCGCCAGCAGCCAAGATGACCCCGCGGGGGAAGATACGCAGTATTTT. The rearrangement links TRBV4-3 to TRBJ2-3; 7 positions agree with TRBD2. Trimming took 0 bases from V and 5 from J; bases not matched to a gene: 8. CDR3 length equals 16 residues. The germline V gene has CDR1 LGHNA and CDR2 YSLEER.

The chain combines TRBV30 with TRBJ2-6; tentative D call: TRBD2 (7 bases). The CDR3 has 15 amino acids. V lost 3 bases to trimming and J lost 2 bases, with 11 bases between them. Germline assignment: CDR1 GTSNPN and CDR2 SVGIG (reference sequence). As DNA, the CDR3 is TGTGCCTGGAGGCGAGGGGGGGCTGGGGCCAACGTCCTGACTTTC. Its protein is CAWRRGGAGANVLTF. Complete variable domain (other parts from reference TRBV30 and TRBJ2-6): SQTIHQWPATLVQPVGSPLSLECTVEGTSNPNLYWYRQAAGRGLQLLFYSVGIGQISSEVPQNLSASRPQDRQFILSSKKLLLSDSGFYLCAWRRGGAGANVLTFGAGSRLTVL.

The rearrangement links TRBV28 to TRBJ2-7; TRBD1 matches 8 bases. In germline, CDR1 is MDHEN, CDR2 SYDVKM. The junction had 19 bases not matched to a gene; V was cut back by 4 bases and J by 2 bases. The CDR3 spans 19 residues. CDR3 amino acids: CASSSIVMKPTGETYEQYF. The CDR3 DNA is TGTGCCAGCAGTTCAATCGTAATGAAACCGACAGGGGAAACCTACGAGCAGTACTTC. Looking up the rest from reference TRBV28 and TRBJ2-7 gives the full variable domain: DVKVTQSSRYLVKRTGEKVFLECVQDMDHENMFWYRQDPGLGLRLIYFSYDVKMKEKGDIPEGYSVSREKKERFSLILESASTNQTSMYLCASSSIVMKPTGETYEQYFGPGTRLTVT.

The chain combines TRBV4-3 with TRBJ1-4, with D maybe TRBD1 (6 bases). Trimming pared 0 bases from V and 8 bases from J, leaving 22 bases between. In germline, CDR1 is LGHNA, CDR2 YSLEER. CDR3 size: 18 residues. The CDR3 protein is CASSQDHRAGGRSEKLFF. The CDR3 bases are TGCGCCAGCAGCCAAGACCACAGGGCGGGGGGGCGGAGCGAAAAACTGTTTTTT.

The chain couples TRBV2 to TRBJ1-3, with D perhaps matching TRBD1 (6 bases). This CDR3 has 17 residues. Between the trimmed V and J ends, which lost 3 bases and 0 bases, there was a span of 15 bases. Germline values: CDR1 SNHLY, CDR2 FYNNEI. CDR3 sequence reads: CASSDGRGAISGNTIYF. The DNA for the CDR3 is TGTGCCAGCAGTGACGGTCGGGGGGCCATCTCTGGAAACACCATATATTTT.

V is TRBV6-1 and J is TRBJ1-2; 7 bases match TRBD1. This CDR3 is built from 12 residues. Germline-derived CDR1 and CDR2 are MNHNS and SASEGT. After removal of 10 bases from V and 5 bases from J, the junction contained 7 bases not matched to a gene. As DNA, the CDR3 is TGTGCCACCCAACAGGGGCCTTATGGCTACACCTTC. Its translation: CATQQGPYGYTF.

CDR3 coding DNA: TGTGCCAGCAGCTTAAACGGACCGGGAGCGAGCACAGATACGCAGTATTTT. Protein product: CASSLNGPGASTDTQYF. The chain couples TRBV7-3 to TRBJ2-3, with D tentatively TRBD2 (6 bases). V lost 1 base to trimming and J lost 0 bases, with 14 bases between them. The CDR3 totals 17 residues. Germline V gene sequence: CDR1 SGHTA, CDR2 FQGTGA.

The V and J genes are TRBV5-1 and TRBJ2-7, with 9 bases fitting TRBD2. V lost 0 bases to trimming and J lost 7 bases; unmatched junction nucleotides: 8. The CDR3 is 15 amino acids. Germline loops: CDR1 SGHRS, CDR2 YFSETQ. CDR3 protein: CASSLDRGGADEQYF. CDR3 sequence (DNA): TGCGCCAGCAGCTTGGATCGCGGGGGGGCAGATGAGCAGTACTTC.

This chain joins TRBV7-2 and TRBJ1-5; D is perhaps TRBD1 (6 bases). Trimming left V 5 bases short and J 5 bases short, with 19 bases between. The CDR3 extends over 16 amino acids. From germline, CDR1 is SGHTA and CDR2 FQGNSA. CDR3 DNA: TGTGCCAGCAGCGTTCGTACAGGGATGGGGGATCAGCCCCAGCATTTT. Its translation is CASSVRTGMGDQPQHF.